This T cell receptor (beta chain) comes out of a study of cytomegalovirus exposure and HLA in healthy donors. The study sampled nominally healthy donors, though unrecorded immune exposures were likely. V was trimmed by 1 base and J by 3 bases, leaving 10 bases between them. The CDR3 totals 14 residues. Germline CDR1 LGHNA, CDR2 YSLEER. The PCR used 60 Vbeta and 13 Jbeta primers. Libraries were prepared by immunoSEQ multiplex PCR; TCRdb keeps only in-frame clonotypes and omits some of them. The sample includes about 98,000 clones, roughly 70% seen only once; the top ten take about 1.8%. This TCR derives from a male donor in good health and CMV-seronegative. Sequenced sample: PBMCs. The chain has TRBV4-3 and TRBJ2-7, with D possibly matching TRBD1 (5 bases). The CDR3 nucleotides are TGCGCCAGCAGCCAAGGGCAGGGATACTACGAGCAGTACTTC. As protein: CASSQGQGYYEQYF.